This TCR beta chain emerged from a study of T cells in women clearing cervical HPV infection. Study-level background: Case blood was drawn when the lesion was first found; control blood after infection became undetectable. The study, taken as a whole, reports: Richness plus V gene abundances separated cases from controls with AUC around 0.79.

A remark on this clone: Its target is unknown. The read ends 3 residues shy of where the CDR3 ends; the end is completed using the germline J gene.

This CDR3 comprises 15 residues. With 0 bases removed from V and 0 bases from J, the gap between germline ends came to 11 bases. Germline V gene sequence: CDR1 GTSNPN, CDR2 SVGIG (reference sequence). Using immunoSEQ multiplex PCR, the repertoire was profiled, and TCRdb retains in-frame clones only, with some absent. The sample totals 20,000 to 30,000 clones; its top ten clones hold around 7.2%. The TCR comes from a woman between 18 and 70 years old with a cervical HPV16 infection that either progressed to CIN3+ or cleared (not recorded which). The chain employs TRBV30 and TRBJ1-1, with D hard to call. Sequenced sample: blood buffy coat. CDR3 protein: CAWSVSLQVNTEAFF. The DNA read from the CDR3 is TGTGCCTGGAGTGTAAGTTTGCAGGTGAACACTGAA.